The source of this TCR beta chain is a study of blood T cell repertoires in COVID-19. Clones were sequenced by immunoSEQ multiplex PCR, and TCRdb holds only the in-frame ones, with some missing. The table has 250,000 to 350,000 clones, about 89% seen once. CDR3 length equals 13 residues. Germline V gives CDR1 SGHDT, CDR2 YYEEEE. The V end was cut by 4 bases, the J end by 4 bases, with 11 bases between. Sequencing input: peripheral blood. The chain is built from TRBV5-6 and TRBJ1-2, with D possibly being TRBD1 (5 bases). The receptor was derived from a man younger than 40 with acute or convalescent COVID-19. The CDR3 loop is CASSADRSYGYTF. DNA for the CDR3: TGTGCCAGCAGCGCAGACAGAAGCTATGGCTACACCTTC. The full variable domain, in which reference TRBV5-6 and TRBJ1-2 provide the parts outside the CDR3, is DAGVTQSPTHLIKTRGQQVTLRCSPKSGHDTVSWYQQALGQGPQFIFQYYEEEERQRGNFPDRFSGHQFPNYSSELNVNALLLGDSALYLCASSADRSYGYTFGSGTRLTVV.